Listed below are T cell receptor beta chains from one sample, sequenced in a study of early T cells in non-severe SARS-CoV-2 infection. Using its own MiXCR run on the 5' RACE reads, TCRdb lists one record per CDR3 protein. The sample lists approximately 31,000 distinct CDR3 sequences, 6.6% occurring once. The sequenced sample consisted of whole blood. The receptor source for this set is an adult who was a healthcare worker with PCR-confirmed SARS-CoV-2 infection or an uninfected control (not recorded which). CDR3s include the opening cysteine and the closing phenylalanine or tryptophan. The order of the fields is V gene, clone size, J gene, CDR3 length, D gene, CDR3 protein, CDR3 DNA. A D gene is named only where the DNA matches it firmly. Expanded clones get a size class; other rows say once, few or many, or leave the size out.

v_gene: TRBV6-5; abundance: NA; j_gene: TRBJ1-3; len: 14; d_gene: NA; CDR3aa: CASREGPSGNTIYF; CDR3nt: TGTGCCAGCAGAGAGGGGCCTTCTGGAAACACCATATATTTT
v_gene: TRBV29-1; abundance: NA; j_gene: TRBJ2-1; len: 14; d_gene: TRBD2; CDR3aa: CSSAGSGGYNEQFF; CDR3nt: TGCAGCTCCGCGGGAAGCGGGGGCTACAATGAGCAGTTCTTC
v_gene: TRBV7-2; abundance: many; j_gene: TRBJ2-1; len: 13; d_gene: NA; CDR3aa: CASSLAVNNEQFF; CDR3nt: TGTGCCAGCAGCTTAGCGGTGAACAATGAGCAGTTCTTC
v_gene: TRBV11-2; abundance: few; j_gene: TRBJ1-6; len: 13; d_gene: NA; CDR3aa: CASSGVGDSPLHF; CDR3nt: TGTGCCAGCAGCGGGGTTGGGGATTCACCCCTCCACTTT
v_gene: TRBV29-1; abundance: NA; j_gene: TRBJ2-2; len: 16; d_gene: TRBD1; CDR3aa: CSVGSYGTANTGELFF; CDR3nt: TGCAGCGTTGGAAGCTACGGGACAGCGAACACCGGGGAGCTGTTTTTT
v_gene: TRBV4-1; abundance: few; j_gene: TRBJ1-1; len: 14; d_gene: TRBD1; CDR3aa: CASSQTGLNTEAFF; CDR3nt: TGCGCCAGCAGCCAGACAGGGCTGAACACTGAAGCTTTCTTT
v_gene: TRBV18; abundance: many; j_gene: TRBJ1-1; len: 15; d_gene: TRBD1; CDR3aa: CASSPEQGMNTEAFF; CDR3nt: TGTGCCAGCTCACCAGAACAGGGGATGAACACTGAAGCTTTCTTT
v_gene: TRBV19; abundance: many; j_gene: TRBJ2-3; len: 16; d_gene: NA; CDR3aa: CASSMPGTGSTDTQYF; CDR3nt: TGTGCCAGTAGTATGCCAGGGACGGGGAGCACAGATACGCAGTATTTT
v_gene: TRBV7-9; abundance: many; j_gene: TRBJ2-7; len: 13; d_gene: NA; CDR3aa: CASSLVDSYEQYF; CDR3nt: TGTGCCAGCAGCCTAGTTGATTCCTACGAGCAGTACTTC
v_gene: TRBV20-1; abundance: many; j_gene: TRBJ2-3; len: 19; d_gene: NA; CDR3aa: CSARLRRGLAGSSTDTQYF; CDR3nt: TGCAGTGCTAGACTCAGACGCGGGCTAGCCGGATCTAGCACAGATACGCAGTATTTT
v_gene: TRBV7-9; abundance: many; j_gene: TRBJ2-3; len: 16; d_gene: TRBD2; CDR3aa: CASSFGTSLGADTQYF; CDR3nt: TGTGCCAGCAGCTTCGGGACTAGCCTTGGGGCAGATACGCAGTATTTT
v_gene: TRBV24-1; abundance: many; j_gene: TRBJ2-3; len: 14; d_gene: NA; CDR3aa: CATSARLLGDTQYF; CDR3nt: TGTGCCACCAGTGCGAGACTCTTAGGAGATACGCAGTATTTT
v_gene: TRBV7-9; abundance: NA; j_gene: TRBJ2-7; len: 14; d_gene: TRBD2; CDR3aa: CASSLGREQYEQYF; CDR3nt: TGTGCCAGCAGCTTAGGGCGGGAGCAATACGAGCAGTACTTC
v_gene: TRBV7-2; abundance: NA; j_gene: TRBJ2-5; len: 15; d_gene: TRBD2; CDR3aa: CASSLRSGNQETQYF; CDR3nt: TGTGCCAGCAGCTTACGGAGCGGGAACCAAGAGACCCAGTACTTC
v_gene: TRBV6-6; abundance: many; j_gene: TRBJ1-1; len: 13; d_gene: NA; CDR3aa: CASRQGQNTEAFF; CDR3nt: TGTGCCAGCAGACAGGGACAGAACACTGAAGCTTTCTTT
v_gene: TRBV5-1; abundance: many; j_gene: TRBJ2-1; len: 14; d_gene: NA; CDR3aa: CASSLPTSYNEQFF; CDR3nt: TGCGCCAGCAGCTTGCCAACCTCCTACAATGAGCAGTTCTTC
v_gene: TRBV28; abundance: NA; j_gene: TRBJ1-4; len: 14; d_gene: NA; CDR3aa: CASIMTGSEEKLFF; CDR3nt: TGTGCCAGCATCATGACAGGATCTGAGGAAAAACTGTTTTTT
v_gene: TRBV2; abundance: many; j_gene: TRBJ2-7; len: 12; d_gene: NA; CDR3aa: CASSPGYHEQYF; CDR3nt: TGTGCCAGCAGCCCAGGGTACCACGAGCAGTACTTC
v_gene: TRBV6-6; abundance: many; j_gene: TRBJ2-2; len: 18; d_gene: TRBD2; CDR3aa: CASIRRVREGPLTGELFF; CDR3nt: TGTGCCAGCATCCGAAGGGTGCGGGAGGGGCCCCTCACCGGGGAGCTGTTTTTT
v_gene: TRBV7-2; abundance: many; j_gene: TRBJ2-2; len: 15; d_gene: NA; CDR3aa: CASSPRTVDTGELFF; CDR3nt: TGTGCCAGCAGCCCCCGTACGGTGGACACCGGGGAGCTGTTTTTT
v_gene: TRBV29-1; abundance: medium-sized; j_gene: TRBJ2-1; len: 15; d_gene: TRBD2; CDR3aa: CSVGRGTSGSNEQFF; CDR3nt: TGCAGCGTTGGCCGCGGGACTAGCGGGAGCAATGAGCAGTTCTTC
v_gene: TRBV20-1; abundance: many; j_gene: TRBJ2-3; len: 16; d_gene: TRBD2; CDR3aa: CSARNSGRAITDTQYF; CDR3nt: TGCAGTGCTAGAAATAGCGGGAGGGCAATAACAGATACGCAGTATTTT
v_gene: TRBV29-1; abundance: many; j_gene: TRBJ2-1; len: 13; d_gene: NA; CDR3aa: CSVEVLEGNEQFF; CDR3nt: TGCAGCGTTGAAGTCCTTGAAGGCAATGAGCAGTTCTTC
v_gene: TRBV6-1; abundance: medium-sized; j_gene: TRBJ2-7; len: 14; d_gene: NA; CDR3aa: CASSEGGLGYEQYF; CDR3nt: TGTGCCAGCAGTGAAGGGGGGCTAGGGTACGAGCAGTACTTC
v_gene: TRBV7-9; abundance: many; j_gene: TRBJ2-2; len: 12; d_gene: NA; CDR3aa: CAPRADTGELFF; CDR3nt: TGTGCTCCCCGGGCAGACACCGGGGAGCTGTTTTTT
v_gene: TRBV20-1; abundance: many; j_gene: TRBJ2-1; len: 15; d_gene: TRBD2; CDR3aa: CSARGLAGGPGEQFF; CDR3nt: TGCAGTGCTCGCGGACTAGCGGGAGGGCCGGGGGAGCAGTTCTTC
v_gene: TRBV12-3/TRBV12-4; abundance: many; j_gene: TRBJ2-7; len: 14; d_gene: NA; CDR3aa: CASSLGGTLGEQYF; CDR3nt: TGTGCCAGCAGTTTGGGTGGCACCCTCGGGGAGCAGTACTTC
v_gene: TRBV11-3; abundance: NA; j_gene: TRBJ2-1; len: 14; d_gene: NA; CDR3aa: CASSSTGRDGEQFF; CDR3nt: TGTGCCAGCAGCTCAACAGGCAGGGACGGTGAGCAGTTCTTC
v_gene: TRBV20-1; abundance: medium-sized; j_gene: TRBJ2-1; len: 15; d_gene: TRBD2; CDR3aa: CSAPGLAGGINEQFF; CDR3nt: TGCAGTGCTCCCGGACTAGCGGGAGGGATCAATGAGCAGTTCTTC
v_gene: TRBV19; abundance: many; j_gene: TRBJ2-4; len: 14; d_gene: TRBD1; CDR3aa: CASSMSGTGNIQYF; CDR3nt: TGTGCCAGTAGTATGTCAGGGACAGGGAACATTCAGTACTTC
v_gene: TRBV4-1; abundance: medium-sized; j_gene: TRBJ2-1; len: 15; d_gene: TRBD2; CDR3aa: CASSTGLADYNEQFF; CDR3nt: TGCGCCAGCAGCACTGGACTAGCGGACTACAATGAGCAGTTCTTC
v_gene: TRBV9; abundance: many; j_gene: TRBJ2-7; len: 15; d_gene: TRBD1; CDR3aa: CASSPGQGSSYEQYF; CDR3nt: TGTGCCAGCAGTCCCGGACAGGGGAGCTCCTACGAGCAGTACTTC
v_gene: TRBV7-2; abundance: NA; j_gene: TRBJ2-7; len: 15; d_gene: NA; CDR3aa: CASSLGGSRSYEQYF; CDR3nt: TGTGCCAGCAGCTTAGGAGGGAGTCGATCCTACGAGCAGTACTTC
v_gene: TRBV6-5; abundance: few; j_gene: TRBJ2-5; len: 14; d_gene: NA; CDR3aa: CASRIGGGWETQYF; CDR3nt: TGTGCCAGTAGGATAGGAGGGGGATGGGAGACCCAGTACTTC
v_gene: TRBV27; abundance: many; j_gene: TRBJ2-7; len: 14; d_gene: NA; CDR3aa: CASSLTSPPYEQYF; CDR3nt: TGTGCCAGCAGTTTGACTAGTCCTCCCTACGAGCAGTACTTC
v_gene: TRBV7-8; abundance: many; j_gene: TRBJ2-4; len: 17; d_gene: TRBD1; CDR3aa: CASSLDLARGRGNIQYF; CDR3nt: TGTGCCAGCAGCTTAGACCTGGCCAGGGGGCGCGGGAACATTCAGTACTTC
v_gene: TRBV18; abundance: few; j_gene: TRBJ1-1; len: 18; d_gene: NA; CDR3aa: CASSPSTGMGFLAAEAFF; CDR3nt: TGTGCCAGCTCACCATCCACGGGAATGGGATTTCTAGCCGCTGAAGCTTTCTTT
v_gene: TRBV19; abundance: medium-sized; j_gene: TRBJ1-1; len: 14; d_gene: NA; CDR3aa: CASSMSWVNTEAFF; CDR3nt: TGTGCCAGTAGTATGTCCTGGGTGAACACTGAAGCTTTCTTT
v_gene: TRBV2; abundance: many; j_gene: TRBJ1-1; len: 18; d_gene: TRBD1; CDR3aa: CASSGSNRGTGMNTEAFF; CDR3nt: TGTGCCAGCAGTGGGTCAAACCGTGGGACAGGGATGAACACTGAAGCTTTCTTT
v_gene: TRBV6-5; abundance: NA; j_gene: TRBJ2-3; len: 16; d_gene: TRBD2; CDR3aa: CASSRGTSGGTDTQYF; CDR3nt: TGTGCCAGCAGCCGCGGGACTAGCGGGGGCACAGATACGCAGTATTTC
v_gene: TRBV20-1; abundance: many; j_gene: TRBJ2-7; len: 13; d_gene: TRBD2; CDR3aa: CSWPLAGVDEQYF; CDR3nt: TGCAGTTGGCCCCTCGCGGGAGTTGACGAGCAGTACTTC
v_gene: TRBV28; abundance: many; j_gene: TRBJ2-7; len: 16; d_gene: NA; CDR3aa: CASSTDKENTHYEQYF; CDR3nt: TGTGCCAGCAGTACCGACAAGGAAAATACCCACTACGAGCAGTACTTC